The 23 T cell receptor beta chains listed next were all sequenced from one sample in a study of blood T cell repertoires in COVID-19. Sequencing was performed with immunoSEQ multiplex PCR; in TCRdb, only in-frame clones are kept and a portion is missing. This table has 95,000 to 150,000 clones, roughly 88% appearing once. Input material: peripheral blood. All receptors come from a woman in her forties or fifties with active or convalescent COVID-19.

The chain combines TRBV27 with TRBJ2-1, with D possibly TRBD2 on 6 matching bases. The V gene's germline CDR1 is MNHEY and CDR2 SMNVEV (reference sequence). The CDR3 spans 12 residues. V dropped 7 bases and J dropped 15 bases, with 19 bases sitting between them. CDR3 residues: CASNLPPGVVFF. The DNA for the CDR3 is TGTGCCAGCAACCTACCTCCGGGGGTGGTGTTCTTC.

The chain carries TRBV28 and TRBJ1-2; D perhaps matches TRBD1 (6 bases). Between the trimmed V and J ends, which lost 5 bases and 4 bases, there was a span of 11 bases. This CDR3 spans 13 amino acids. CDR1 MDHEN and CDR2 SYDVKM come from the germline V gene. This CDR3 reads CASSPRDTYGYTF. CDR3 coding DNA: TGTGCCAGCAGTCCCCGGGACACCTATGGCTACACCTTC.

This chain connects TRBV24-1 to TRBJ2-1; 7 bases are a match to TRBD1. In germline, CDR1 is KGHDR, CDR2 SFDVKD. This CDR3 region has 14 residues. The V segment lost 4 bases and the J segment 8 bases; nucleotides outside the gene matches: 7. DNA of the CDR3: TGTGCCACCAGTGACGCAGACAGGGACCATGAGCAGTTCTTC. It specifies CATSDADRDHEQFF.

Of note for this clone: Other DNA sequences in the sample encode the same CDR3. The chain uses TRBV5-4 and TRBJ2-7; D not certain. V was trimmed by 4 bases and J by 2 bases, leaving 10 bases between them. CDR3 length equals 13 residues. In germline, CDR1 is SGHNT, CDR2 YYREEE (reference sequence). In DNA, the CDR3 is TGTGCCAGCAGCGGGCAAGGTCCCTACGAGCAGTACTTC. Amino acids: CASSGQGPYEQYF.

V usage is TRBV28 and J usage is TRBJ1-1, with no clear D. The CDR3 is 11 residues long. CDR1 MDHEN and CDR2 SYDVKM come from the germline V gene. The ends were cut back, 4 bases at V and 4 bases at J, with 4 bases in the middle. In DNA form, the CDR3 reads TGTGCCAGCAGTTCCAGCACTGAAGCTTTCTTT. Translated, it gives CASSSSTEAFF.

The chain employs TRBV20-1 and TRBJ2-3, with 11 bases matching TRBD2. V trimming: 3 bases; J trimming: 4 bases; junction bases outside the gene matches: 6. CDR3 length: 15 residues. Looked up from germline, CDR1 is DFQATT and CDR2 is SNEGSKA (reference sequence). Here the CDR3 DNA reads TGCAGTGCTAGTAGCGGGAGGGCCGAGGCAGATACGCAGTATTTT. Translating it yields CSASSGRAEADTQYF.

This clone was recorded only once. CDR3 loop: CASSQVLAGDPDTQYF. CDR3 nucleotide sequence: TGTGCCAGCAGCCAGGTACTAGCGGGAGATCCAGATACGCAGTATTTT. The rearrangement uses TRBV3-1 (or the pseudogene TRBV3-2) and TRBJ2-3; 11 nucleotides agree with TRBD2. Germline CDR1 and CDR2: LGHDT and YNNKEL (reference sequence). The J segment lost 4 bases and the V segment lost 3 bases, leaving 6 bases of the junction unmatched. CDR3 length: 16 amino acids.

The V and J genes are TRBV7-9 and TRBJ2-1; 7 nucleotides agree with TRBD2. CDR1 and CDR2 from the germline V gene are SEHNR and FQNEAQ (reference sequence). V lost 2 bases to trimming and J lost 4 bases; unmatched junction nucleotides: 8. This CDR3 comprises 16 residues. CDR3 sequence reads: CASSLSAGAGYNEQFF. As DNA, the CDR3 is TGTGCCAGCAGCTTATCGGCGGGAGCGGGTTACAATGAGCAGTTCTTC.

The CDR3 loop reads CAISDGSSGRYEQYF. The CDR3 bases are TGTGCCATCAGTGATGGTTCTAGCGGGAGATACGAGCAGTACTTC. The chain links TRBV10-3 to TRBJ2-7, with 10 bases aligning to TRBD2. There are 15 residues in the CDR3. The junction had 6 bases not matched to a gene; V was cut back by 3 bases and J by 4 bases. Germline assignment: CDR1 ENHRY and CDR2 SYGVKD.

The V and J genes are TRBV7-2 and TRBJ1-6, with a tentative D call TRBD1 (5 bases). The CDR3 runs 15 residues. CDR1 and CDR2 from the germline V gene are SGHTA and FQGNSA. The V gene lost 1 base and the J gene lost 7 bases, with 11 bases spanning the gap. DNA of the CDR3: TGTGCCAGCAGCTTAGAGCAGGGCCTCAATTCACCCCTCCACTTT. Amino acid sequence: CASSLEQGLNSPLHF.

This clone was seen a few times. The V and J genes are TRBV11-2 and TRBJ1-5, with a possible D match to TRBD1 (5 bases). The germline gives CDR1 SGHAT, CDR2 FQNNGV. Between the trimmed V and J ends, which lost 1 base and 4 bases, there was a span of 5 bases. This CDR3 contains 13 residues. CDR3 loop: CASSLAGNQPQHF. The CDR3 bases are TGTGCCAGCAGCTTAGCAGGGAATCAGCCCCAGCATTTT.

The chain couples TRBV6-1 to TRBJ2-3, with TRBD1 as a possible D gene (5 bases). The CDR3 runs 14 residues. Trimming took off 2 bases at V and 4 bases at J, with 10 bases between the two ends. Germline V CDR1 and CDR2: MNHNS, SASEGT. In DNA, the CDR3 is TGTGCCAGCAGTGAAAGGGGCCCATCAGATACGCAGTATTTT. This sequence encodes CASSERGPSDTQYF.

The V and J genes are TRBV7-9 and TRBJ2-1; 8 bases match TRBD2. CDR1 is SEHNR and CDR2 is FQNEAQ in the germline V gene (reference sequence). CDR3 size: 15 residues. V shed 10 bases, J shed 3 bases, and the junction held 11 bases outside the gene matches. The CDR3 reads CATTIGGGFYNEQFF. The CDR3 nucleotides are TGTGCCACCACCATCGGGGGGGGTTTCTACAATGAGCAGTTCTTC.

This clone came up once. V usage is TRBV7-2 and J usage is TRBJ2-1, with a possible D match to TRBD2 (6 bases). Germline-derived CDR1 and CDR2 are SGHTA and FQGNSA. V dropped 5 bases and J dropped 5 bases, with 16 bases sitting between them. The CDR3 covers 15 residues. The CDR3 loop is CASSLRWGGNNEQFF. CDR3 in DNA: TGTGCCAGCAGCCTTAGGTGGGGAGGCAACAATGAGCAGTTCTTC.

V and J are TRBV28 and TRBJ2-6, with a weak D call TRBD1 (5 bases). Per germline, CDR1 MDHEN and CDR2 SYDVKM. The V end lost 6 bases, the J end lost 0 bases, and 18 bases lay between the germline ends. The CDR3 has 18 amino acids. The CDR3 DNA reads TGTGCCAGCAGGACCATGACAGTATTTAGCTCTGGGGCCAACGTCCTGACTTTC. As protein: CASRTMTVFSSGANVLTF.

This chain joins TRBV30 and TRBJ2-2; perhaps TRBD1 as D (6 bases). The CDR3 sequence is 14 residues long. V shed 0 bases and J shed 7 bases, with 12 bases lying between them. Per germline, CDR1 GTSNPN and CDR2 SVGIG (reference sequence). The CDR3, as DNA: TGTGCCTGGAGTGTTACAGGGAAAGGCGGGGAGCTGTTTTTT. This translates into CAWSVTGKGGELFF.

On this clone itself: The sample carries other DNA sequences with the same CDR3. V and J are TRBV7-9 and TRBJ1-3; D remains ambiguous. Germline V CDR1 and CDR2: SEHNR, FQNEAQ (reference sequence). Trimming stripped 3 bases from V and 0 bases from J, with 6 bases between. This CDR3 is 14 amino acids long. CDR3 in amino acids: CASSLSVSGNTIYF. The CDR3 DNA sequence: TGTGCCAGCAGCTTGAGCGTCTCTGGAAACACCATATATTTT.

The genes are TRBV21-1 and TRBJ2-4; no check of the table's D call, TRBD1, against the DNA was made. TRBV21-1 is annotated as a pseudogene. The CDR3 length is 16 residues. Here the CDR3 DNA reads TGTGCCAGCAGCGGACCGGGACAGATAGCCAAAAACATTCAGTACTTC. Its protein is CASSGPGQIAKNIQYF.

This chain uses TRBV28 with TRBJ2-7; TRBD1 matches 9 bases. Unmatched junction bases numbered 5, after V lost 6 bases and J lost 2 bases. The germline V gene encodes CDR1 MDHEN and CDR2 SYDVKM. There are 14 residues in the CDR3. As DNA, the CDR3 is TGTGCCAGCAGGCCGGGGACAGGGCCCTACGAGCAGTACTTC. It yields the protein CASRPGTGPYEQYF.

The chain recombines TRBV10-3 with TRBJ2-5, with 8 bases fitting TRBD2. Per germline, CDR1 ENHRY and CDR2 SYGVKD. The CDR3 runs 13 residues. Unmatched junction bases numbered 2, after V lost 4 bases and J lost 4 bases. CDR3 residues: CAISATSVETQYF. Written as DNA, the CDR3 is TGTGCCATCAGTGCGACTAGCGTAGAGACCCAGTACTTC.

This chain uses TRBV11-2 with TRBJ2-1, with a weak D call TRBD2 (6 bases). CDR3 length: 16 residues. The V gene lost 5 bases and the J gene lost 8 bases, with 22 bases spanning the gap. CDR1 and CDR2 from the germline V gene are SGHAT and FQNNGV. The CDR3 loop is CASSPILSGWFHEQFF. CDR3 sequence (DNA): TGTGCCAGCAGCCCTATCCTGAGCGGGTGGTTTCATGAGCAGTTCTTC. Based on the CDR3 plus reference TRBV11-2 and TRBJ2-1, the full variable domain is EAGVAQSPRYKIIEKRQSVAFWCNPISGHATLYWYQQILGQGPKLLIQFQNNGVVDDSQLPKDRFSAERLKGVDSTLKIQPAKLEDSAVYLCASSPILSGWFHEQFFGPGTRLTVL.

The chain employs TRBV28 and TRBJ2-7; weak D call: TRBD1 (6 bases). Trimming removed 4 bases at V and 5 bases at J, with 15 bases between. The germline V gene has CDR1 MDHEN and CDR2 SYDVKM. The CDR3 extends over 14 amino acids. This CDR3 reads CASSSPGQFHEQYF. The CDR3 nucleotides are TGTGCCAGCAGTTCACCTGGACAGTTCCACGAGCAGTACTTC.

J is TRBJ1-3 and V is TRBV2; 8 nucleotides align to TRBD1. CDR3 length: 15 amino acids. CDR1 is SNHLY and CDR2 is FYNNEI in the germline V gene. V shed 6 bases and J 2 bases; nucleotides not matched to a gene: 6. DNA of the CDR3: TGTGCCAGCAGCGCACCGACAGGGGCTGGAAACACCATATATTTT. It is translated as CASSAPTGAGNTIYF.